The 7 T cell receptor beta chains below come from one sample, sequenced in a study of shared clonotypes between healthy human individuals. The method was immunoSEQ multiplex PCR; TCRdb's version includes in-frame clones alone and lacks a portion of them. The table records over a million clones, around 74% of them present only once. Sequencing used memory CD4+ T cells sorted from blood. The subset was: CD45RA-negative fraction. These receptors were obtained from a man younger than 30 in good health.

This clone was detected only once. The chain links TRBV11-2 to TRBJ2-1; 10 nucleotides line up with TRBD2. The germline V gene encodes CDR1 SGHAT and CDR2 FQNNGV. The CDR3 is 17 residues long. V shed 0 bases and J 2 bases; nucleotides not matched to a gene: 4. CDR3 coding DNA: TGTGCCAGCAGCTTAGATGTTAGCGGGAGGCCCTACAATGAGCAGTTCTTC. It is translated as CASSLDVSGRPYNEQFF.

This chain links TRBV11-2 with TRBJ2-7; TRBD2 agrees at 12 bases. Germline values: CDR1 SGHAT, CDR2 FQNNGV. The J segment lost 13 bases and the V segment lost 5 bases, leaving 9 bases of the junction unmatched. The CDR3 totals 13 residues. The CDR3 sequence is CASSRSGTSGPYF. The CDR3 coding sequence is TGTGCCAGCAGCCGGTCCGGGACTAGCGGGCCATACTTC.

This sequence joins TRBV20-1 and TRBJ2-5; D is uncertain. This CDR3 has 11 amino acids. Trimming cost V 3 bases and J 7 bases, with 9 bases left between them. The germline V gene has CDR1 DFQATT and CDR2 SNEGSKA (reference sequence). For the CDR3, the DNA is TGCAGTGCTAGGGGTTGGGGGACCCAGTACTTC. As protein: CSARGWGTQYF.

V usage is TRBV19 and J usage is TRBJ1-1, with no clear D. Germline assignment: CDR1 LNHDA and CDR2 SQIVND (reference sequence). This CDR3 has 14 residues. The ends were cut back, 7 bases at V and 1 base at J, with 13 bases in the middle. The CDR3 nucleotides read TGTGCCAGTAATTGGGGTGCCCGGAACACTGAAGCTTTCTTT. Translation gives CASNWGARNTEAFF.

Only a few counts were recorded for this clone. The chain recombines TRBV30 with TRBJ1-6; D is unresolved. Germline CDR1 is GTSNPN and CDR2 is SVGIG (reference sequence). The CDR3 covers 13 residues. The V and J ends lost 3 bases and 6 bases respectively, with 9 bases between them. CDR3 sequence (DNA): TGTGCCTGGAGCTTAGCCAGTAATTCACCCCTCCACTTT. It translates to CAWSLASNSPLHF.

This chain joins TRBV5-1 and TRBJ1-1; D uncertain. The CDR3 is 16 residues long. The V end lost 0 bases, the J end lost 5 bases, and 17 bases lay between the germline ends. Germline loops: CDR1 SGHRS, CDR2 YFSETQ. The DNA for the CDR3 is TGCGCCAGCAGCTTGGGTCATTACCTCCTGGGAACTGAAGCTTTCTTT. It yields the protein CASSLGHYLLGTEAFF.

The genes are TRBV18 and TRBJ1-6; TRBD1 matches 7 bases. J lost 5 bases, V lost 6 bases, and 10 bases had no gene match. CDR3 size: 16 residues. CDR1 is KGHSH and CDR2 is LQKENI in the germline V gene. The CDR3 DNA follows: TGTGCCAGCTCCCGAGACAGGGTAAAGGATAATTCACCCCTCCACTTT. Its translation: CASSRDRVKDNSPLHF.